This T cell receptor beta chain was recovered during a study of beta chain features in type 1 diabetes. Study-wide points: TCRB CDR3 length was moderately but significantly reduced in all four CD4+ subsets of Type 1 diabetes patients.

This clone has just a few counts. Its matching antigen is unknown. cDNA synthesis used the whole RNA isolate, giving expressed TCRB sequences. An average of approximately 4 million reads was obtained for naive, central memory and regulatory T cell samples. The data were produced by immunoSEQ multiplex PCR, yet TCRdb's version contains in-frame clones alone and is incomplete. The sample carries some 370,000 clones, roughly a tenth recorded once. CDR1 MNHNS and CDR2 SASEGT come from the germline V gene. The trim removed 2 bases at V and 5 bases at J, leaving 6 bases unmatched. The CDR3 totals 16 residues.

This TCR was sampled from a young man with type 1 diabetes. Sequenced: central memory CD4+ T cells from blood. The genes are TRBV6-1 and TRBJ2-1, with TRBD1 matching 10 bases. In DNA form, the CDR3 reads TGTGCCAGCAGTGAAAGGGGGGACAGGGGAAACAATGAGCAGTTCTTC. Residues: CASSERGDRGNNEQFF.